The T cell receptor beta chain described here comes from a study of CD8 T cells in Susac syndrome. Study-wide context: Among the Susac syndrome patients sequenced, roughly six had active disease and fewer than 10 were in remission.

Reverse transcription of about 0.45 to 1 ug RNA was performed with random hexamers. TCRdb reprocessed the immunoSEQ multiplex PCR reads via MiXCR and lists one record per CDR3 protein. The table records 100,000 to 150,000 distinct CDR3 sequences, over 85% of them present only once. J lost 2 bases, V lost 4 bases, and 6 bases had no gene match. Per the germline V gene, CDR1 is LGHNA and CDR2 is YSLEER. The CDR3 is 15 amino acids. In blood CD8+ and CD4+ T cells, TCR beta underwent sequencing. The receptor was derived from a human donor with Susac syndrome. The genes are TRBV4-3 and TRBJ2-3; 7 positions match TRBD2. The sample comprised CD8+ T cells from PBMCs. The CDR3 reads CASSPLAGNTDTQYF. CDR3 sequence (DNA): TGCGCCAGCAGCCCCTTAGCGGGTAACACAGATACGCAGTATTTT.